The sequence of this TCR beta chain was determined in a study of shared clonotypes between healthy human individuals. Turning to this clone: Its specificity is unknown.

Libraries were prepared by immunoSEQ multiplex PCR; TCRdb keeps only in-frame clonotypes and omits some of them. The sample comprises about 2.3 million clones, 80% to 95% of which are singletons, and under 0.45% rests with the top ten. Recent vaccinations or acute infections were absent in the healthy HIV-negative adult donors. All participating donors were Caucasian adults from Nashville, Tennessee. Researchers partitioned CD4+ cells into CD45RA+ naive and CD45RA-negative memory subsets. CDR1 SQVTM and CDR2 ANQGSEA come from the germline V gene. The CDR3 contains 13 residues. V lost 2 bases and J lost 5, with 10 bases in between. Study-wide results and limits: It was observed that roughly 5% of naive CD4 clonotypes were shared across several donors.

Sequencing was performed on naive CD4+ T cells from PBMCs. The subset was: CD45RA+ positively selected. The V gene is TRBV29-1, the J gene TRBJ1-3; D might be TRBD1 (6 bases). The TCR originated in a man between 18 and 35 years old in good health. Some clones in this sample may be carry-over from other donors' samples. Written as DNA, the CDR3 is TGCAGCGTTGAATGGGACAACAGAAACACCATATATTTT. It encodes CSVEWDNRNTIYF.